Sequencing of this TCR beta chain was carried out in a study of tumor-infiltrating lymphocytes in primary liver carcinoma. Study-level background: Patients of both sexes were 30 to 69 years old. Findings of the study overall: Whereas tumor region pairs overlapped more, tumor-adjacent and tumor-blood pairs overlapped less.

Turning to this clonotype: Antigen: not known.

Unsorted whole blood yielded the blood RNA, and germline DNA was also extracted. The CDR3 extends over 14 amino acids. The germline gives CDR1 SGHNT, CDR2 YENEEA. The germline V and J ends were trimmed by 5 bases and 14 bases, with 22 bases remaining between them. Total RNA (roughly 0.45 ug) served as template for TCR beta cDNA synthesis primed by a constant-region primer. Three nested multiplex PCR rounds, a slightly modified ARM-PCR method, built the TCR beta libraries. With TRBV1-TRBV30 forward primers and a C-beta reverse primer, the first two PCR rounds were run for approximately 10 cycles each. In TCRdb, the multiplex PCR reads were re-called with MiXCR into one record per CDR3 protein. The sample carries about 200,000 distinct CDR3 sequences, 65% recorded once.

The source is a woman between 55 and 75 years old with primary liver carcinoma and hepatitis B virus infection. The sample comprised peripheral blood. The J gene is TRBJ2-1, the V gene TRBV11-3; weak D call: TRBD1 (6 bases). CDR3 in amino acids: CASSLGEWGPEEFF. CDR3 in DNA: TGTGCCAGCAGCCTAGGTGAGTGGGGGCCCGAGGAGTTCTTC.